The 26 T cell receptor beta chains listed next were all sequenced from one sample in a study of cytomegalovirus exposure and HLA in healthy donors. Amplification used 60 Vbeta primers and 13 Jbeta primers. Sequencing used immunoSEQ multiplex PCR; TCRdb keeps in-frame clones, though not all of them. Here the sample spans 150,000 or so clones, roughly 72% being singletons. The material sequenced was PBMCs. These receptors were obtained from a woman aged 40 to 50 in good health and CMV-seronegative.

The chain uses TRBV10-3 and TRBJ1-2, with D possibly TRBD1 on 6 matching bases. The CDR3 spans 13 residues. Trimming shortened V by 6 bases and J by 4 bases, and 12 bases separated the two germline ends. The germline gives CDR1 ENHRY, CDR2 SYGVKD. CDR3 sequence (DNA): TGTGCCATCAGCGGGGAGGGGGTCTATGGCTACACCTTC. This gives the protein CAISGEGVYGYTF.

CDR3: CASQTSPQGAGEKLFF. CDR3 DNA sequence: TGTGCCAGCCAAACCTCTCCTCAGGGGGCAGGCGAAAAACTGTTTTTT. The V and J genes are TRBV2 and TRBJ1-4; TRBD1 matches 8 bases. Germline V lookup: CDR1 SNHLY, CDR2 FYNNEI. The CDR3 totals 16 residues. Trimming removed 8 bases from V and 8 bases from J; junction bases left unmatched: 16.

The chain combines TRBV4-2 with TRBJ2-1; no reliable D call. Trimming shortened V by 2 bases and J by 6 bases, and 14 bases separated the two germline ends. Germline loops: CDR1 LGHNA, CDR2 YNFKEQ. CDR3 size: 15 residues. CDR3 sequence (DNA): TGTGCCAGCAGCCAATCTTCGGCCTGGGCCAATGAGCAGTTCTTC. The encoded protein is CASSQSSAWANEQFF.

This sequence joins TRBV2 and TRBJ1-5; 7 bases are shared with TRBD1. The CDR3 totals 16 residues. The ends lost 6 bases at V and 7 bases at J; junction bases unmatched: 15. Per germline, CDR1 SNHLY and CDR2 FYNNEI. CDR3 in DNA: TGTGCCAGCAGCGTAGGGGGCGCCGGTGTAGGCCAGCCCCAGCATTTT. It yields the protein CASSVGGAGVGQPQHF.

V is TRBV19 and J is TRBJ1-5; weak D call: TRBD1 (6 bases). Trimming left V 5 bases short and J 3 bases short, with 11 bases between. The V gene's germline CDR1 is LNHDA and CDR2 SQIVND (reference sequence). This CDR3 is built from 14 residues. The CDR3 nucleotides read TGTGCCAGTAGTGCTGACAGGCACAATCAGCCCCAGCATTTT. This gives the protein CASSADRHNQPQHF. The whole variable domain, remainder taken from reference TRBV19 and TRBJ1-5, is DGGITQSPKYLFRKEGQNVTLSCEQNLNHDAMYWYRQDPGQGLRLIYYSQIVNDFQKGDIAEGYSVSREKKESFPLTVTSAQKNPTAFYLCASSADRHNQPQHFGDGTRLSIL.

V is TRBV23-1 and J is TRBJ2-3; 7 positions match TRBD2. TRBV23-1 falls under the ORF class, with uncertain function. The trim removed 0 bases at V and 2 bases at J, leaving 5 bases unmatched. CDR3 length: 16 amino acids. CDR3 protein: CASSQSKRDPTDTQYF. Here the CDR3 DNA reads TGCGCCAGCAGTCAATCGAAGCGGGACCCCACAGATACGCAGTATTTT.

The gene calls are TRBV6-4 and TRBJ2-1, with D perhaps TRBD1 (6 bases). Germline assignment: CDR1 MRHNA and CDR2 SNTAGT. The CDR3 is 13 amino acids. V was cut by 2 bases and J by 9 bases, with 11 bases left in between. The CDR3 loop is CASSDAIGGEQFF. The CDR3 bases are TGTGCCAGCAGTGACGCTATAGGGGGTGAGCAGTTCTTC.

J is TRBJ2-3 and V is TRBV19; 8 bases map to TRBD2. From germline, CDR1 is LNHDA and CDR2 SQIVND (reference sequence). CDR3 length equals 15 residues. V shed 7 bases and J 3 bases; nucleotides not matched to a gene: 9. The CDR3 sequence: CASKAGGGRTDTQYF. CDR3 sequence (DNA): TGTGCCAGTAAGGCGGGAGGAGGAAGAACAGATACGCAGTATTTT.

V and J are TRBV28 and TRBJ1-5; 7 positions match TRBD1. This CDR3 region has 17 residues. From germline, CDR1 is MDHEN and CDR2 SYDVKM. V was clipped by 1 base and J by 3 bases; unmatched bases: 9. This CDR3 is CASSLSRSRGNNQPQHF. CDR3 DNA sequence: TGTGCCAGCAGTTTATCGCGGTCCAGGGGGAACAATCAGCCCCAGCATTTT.

The chain recombines TRBV6-1 with TRBJ2-1, with 14 bases fitting TRBD2. The CDR3 extends over 15 amino acids. Germline lookup yields CDR1 MNHNS and CDR2 SASEGT. The ends lost 6 bases at V and 5 bases at J; junction bases unmatched: 3. The CDR3 DNA sequence: TGTGCCAGCAGGGCGGGACTAGCGGGAGACAATGAGCAGTTCTTC. Its protein product is CASRAGLAGDNEQFF.

The chain is built from TRBV6-6 and TRBJ2-1; 7 nucleotides align to TRBD2. CDR3 length: 13 amino acids. The V segment lost 8 bases and the J segment 3 bases; nucleotides outside the gene matches: 4. Germline V gene sequence: CDR1 MNHNY, CDR2 SVGAGI (reference sequence). CDR3 sequence reads: CASSLADYNEQFF. In DNA, the CDR3 is TGTGCCAGCTCCCTAGCGGACTACAATGAGCAGTTCTTC.

This sequence joins TRBV18 and TRBJ1-2; 9 positions agree with TRBD1. Trimming took 5 bases from V and 4 from J; bases not matched to a gene: 17. This CDR3 has 18 amino acids. Germline V gene sequence: CDR1 KGHSH, CDR2 LQKENI. CDR3 DNA sequence: TGTGCCAGCTCATCACAGGGGCTAACAGGGGGCGTCGTCTATGGCTACACCTTC. It is translated as CASSSQGLTGGVVYGYTF.

V is TRBV6-6 and J is TRBJ1-1; D might be TRBD1 (6 bases). The V gene's germline CDR1 is MNHNY and CDR2 SVGAGI (reference sequence). The CDR3 runs 14 residues. Between the trimmed V and J ends, which lost 2 bases and 3 bases, there was a span of 10 bases. DNA of the CDR3: TGTGCCAGCAGTTACCGGGGGGCGGACACTGAAGCTTTCTTT. Translating gives CASSYRGADTEAFF.

This clone has just one count. The chain combines TRBV5-1 with TRBJ2-5; possibly TRBD1 for D (5 bases). V was cut by 2 bases and J by 1 base, with 12 bases left in between. The germline CDR1 and CDR2 sequences are SGHRS and YFSETQ. This CDR3 has 15 residues. CDR3 nucleotide sequence: TGCGCCAGCAGCTTAATGGACACTTCCCAAGAGACCCAGTACTTC. Encoded protein: CASSLMDTSQETQYF. Full variable domain (missing parts from reference TRBV5-1 and TRBJ2-5): KAGVTQTPRYLIKTRGQQVTLSCSPISGHRSVSWYQQTPGQGLQFLFEYFSETQRNKGNFPGRFSGRQFSNSRSEMNVSTLELGDSALYLCASSLMDTSQETQYFGPGTRLLVL.

This sequence joins TRBV11-3 and TRBJ2-7, with D maybe TRBD1 (6 bases). Germline V gene lookup returns CDR1 SGHNT and CDR2 YENEEA. The CDR3 totals 15 residues. Trimming cost V 1 base and J 0 bases, with 10 bases left between them. The CDR3 bases are TGTGCCAGCAGCTTAGTAGGGACATTCTCCTACGAGCAGTACTTC. This translates into CASSLVGTFSYEQYF. Combining the CDR3 with reference TRBV11-3 and TRBJ2-7 gives the whole variable domain EAGVVQSPRYKIIEKKQPVAFWCNPISGHNTLYWYLQNLGQGPELLIRYENEEAVDDSQLPKDRFSAERLKGVDSTLKIQPAELGDSAVYLCASSLVGTFSYEQYFGPGTRLTVT.

The chain recombines TRBV9 with TRBJ2-7; no reliable D call. CDR3 size: 14 residues. Germline CDR1 SGDLS, CDR2 YYNGEE. V was clipped by 0 bases and J by 2 bases, with 9 bases between them. The CDR3 DNA reads TGTGCCAGCAGCGTAGGGGCTACCCCCTACGAGCAGTACTTC. Its protein is CASSVGATPYEQYF.

The rearrangement links TRBV27 to TRBJ2-2; the match to TRBD1 covers 7 bases. The ends lost 4 bases at V and 2 bases at J; junction bases unmatched: 16. Germline V gives CDR1 MNHEY, CDR2 SMNVEV (reference sequence). The CDR3 totals 19 residues. The DNA for the CDR3 is TGTGCCAGCAGTTCCCCCGGATTAAACAGGGGACGAAACACCGGGGAGCTGTTTTTT. Encoded protein: CASSSPGLNRGRNTGELFF.

The CDR3 protein is CASSLQGNNGNTIYF. CDR3 DNA sequence: TGTGCCAGCAGTTTACAGGGGAATAACGGAAACACCATATATTTT. The chain has TRBV6-6 and TRBJ1-3, with 7 positions matching TRBD1. CDR1 MNHNY and CDR2 SVGAGI come from the germline V gene (reference sequence). The junction had 7 bases not matched to a gene; V was cut back by 4 bases and J by 4 bases. The CDR3 consists of 15 residues.

Notes on this clone: Other DNA sequences in the same sample also yield this CDR3. The V and J genes are TRBV5-6 and TRBJ1-4; D is unresolved. Deletions cut 4 bases from V and 0 bases from J, with 10 bases between. CDR1 is SGHDT, CDR2 YYEEEE, per germline. This CDR3 is 15 amino acids long. CDR3 DNA: TGTGCCAGCAGCCTATGGGCCGCAACTAATGAAAAACTGTTTTTT. It specifies CASSLWAATNEKLFF.

This chain links TRBV19 with TRBJ2-1, with a tentative D call TRBD2 (6 bases). V lost 7 bases and J 6 bases, leaving 19 bases between the germline ends. CDR3 size: 15 residues. Germline V lookup: CDR1 LNHDA, CDR2 SQIVND (reference sequence). In nucleotides, the CDR3 is TGTGCCAGTAAAGATCTAGTTGCGGGGATCAATGAGCAGTTCTTC. Translating gives CASKDLVAGINEQFF. Using reference TRBV19 and TRBJ2-1 for the parts outside the CDR3, the full variable domain is DGGITQSPKYLFRKEGQNVTLSCEQNLNHDAMYWYRQDPGQGLRLIYYSQIVNDFQKGDIAEGYSVSREKKESFPLTVTSAQKNPTAFYLCASKDLVAGINEQFFGPGTRLTVL.

The chain has TRBV7-9 and TRBJ2-1; D possibly corresponds to TRBD2 (6 bases). Germline loops: CDR1 SEHNR, CDR2 FQNEAQ (reference sequence). Deletions cut 5 bases from V and 6 bases from J, with 20 bases between. This CDR3 is 16 amino acids long. The CDR3 DNA is TGTGCCAGCAGCCGTAGCGCTTCGGGACTCTTCAATGAGCAGTTCTTC. This encodes CASSRSASGLFNEQFF.

V usage is TRBV2 and J usage is TRBJ2-7; TRBD1 agrees at 8 bases. Trimming at V came to 1 base and at J to 4 bases, leaving 3 bases not matched to a gene. Germline V gene data show CDR1 as SNHLY and CDR2 as FYNNEI. The CDR3 is made up of 14 amino acids. Here the CDR3 DNA reads TGTGCCAGCAGTGAAGGACAGGGGTGGTACGAGCAGTACTTC. Amino acid sequence: CASSEGQGWYEQYF.

The V gene is TRBV28, the J gene TRBJ1-4; D is unclear. Germline V gene lookup returns CDR1 MDHEN and CDR2 SYDVKM. This CDR3 has 16 amino acids. Trimming shortened V by 6 bases and J by 7 bases, and 21 bases separated the two germline ends. The CDR3 DNA follows: TGTGCCAGCAGCCTGTTGTCCAGCGGGCTTAGTGAAAAACTGTTTTTT. Residues: CASSLLSSGLSEKLFF.

This clone was seen a few times. The chain combines TRBV6-5 with TRBJ2-1; tentatively, D is TRBD1 (5 bases). Germline V gene sequence: CDR1 MNHEY, CDR2 SVGAGI. Between the trimmed V and J ends, which lost 2 bases and 2 bases, there was a span of 10 bases. CDR3 length equals 15 residues. The CDR3 DNA reads as TGTGCCAGCAGTTACCAGGGAAGAGCCTACAATGAGCAGTTCTTC. Amino acids: CASSYQGRAYNEQFF.

This rearrangement joins TRBV6-1 to TRBJ1-2, with 8 bases lining up with TRBD1. From germline, CDR1 is MNHNS and CDR2 SASEGT. The ends lost 0 bases at V and 6 bases at J; junction bases unmatched: 12. The CDR3 sequence is 17 residues long. The CDR3: CASSEAIYGQGGDGYTF. CDR3 nucleotide sequence: TGTGCCAGCAGTGAAGCGATATATGGACAGGGAGGAGATGGCTACACCTTC.

The chain carries TRBV18 and TRBJ2-1; D is uncertain. Germline lookup yields CDR1 KGHSH and CDR2 LQKENI. This CDR3 spans 16 amino acids. V lost 3 bases to trimming and J lost 5 bases, with 17 bases between them. CDR3 nucleotide sequence: TGTGCCAGCTCACCGACTTGGCTAGGCGACGACAATGAGCAGTTCTTC. This encodes CASSPTWLGDDNEQFF.